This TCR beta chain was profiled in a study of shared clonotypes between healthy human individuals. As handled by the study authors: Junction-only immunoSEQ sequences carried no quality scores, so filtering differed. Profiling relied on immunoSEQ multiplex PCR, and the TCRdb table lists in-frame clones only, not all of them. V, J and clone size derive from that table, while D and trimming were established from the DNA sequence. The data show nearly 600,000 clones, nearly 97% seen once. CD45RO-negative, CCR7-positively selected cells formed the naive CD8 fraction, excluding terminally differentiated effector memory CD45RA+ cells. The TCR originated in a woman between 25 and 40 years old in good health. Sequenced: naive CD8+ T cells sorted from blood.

In DNA, the CDR3 is TGTGCCAGCAGGCGCAGGGGGGAAGAGACCCAGTACTTC. Its translation: CASRRRGEETQYF. The V and J genes are TRBV13 and TRBJ2-5; D may be TRBD1 (7 bases). Germline CDR1 and CDR2: PRHDT and FYEKMQ (reference sequence). The CDR3 contains 13 residues. V gave up 6 bases and J gave up 3 bases, with 11 bases separating them. Supplemented by reference TRBV13 and TRBJ2-5, the full variable domain reads AAGVIQSPRHLIKEKRETATLKCYPIPRHDTVYWYQQGPGQDPQFLISFYEKMQSDKGSIPDRFSAQQFSDYHSELNMSSLELGDSALYFCASRRRGEETQYFGPGTRLLVL.